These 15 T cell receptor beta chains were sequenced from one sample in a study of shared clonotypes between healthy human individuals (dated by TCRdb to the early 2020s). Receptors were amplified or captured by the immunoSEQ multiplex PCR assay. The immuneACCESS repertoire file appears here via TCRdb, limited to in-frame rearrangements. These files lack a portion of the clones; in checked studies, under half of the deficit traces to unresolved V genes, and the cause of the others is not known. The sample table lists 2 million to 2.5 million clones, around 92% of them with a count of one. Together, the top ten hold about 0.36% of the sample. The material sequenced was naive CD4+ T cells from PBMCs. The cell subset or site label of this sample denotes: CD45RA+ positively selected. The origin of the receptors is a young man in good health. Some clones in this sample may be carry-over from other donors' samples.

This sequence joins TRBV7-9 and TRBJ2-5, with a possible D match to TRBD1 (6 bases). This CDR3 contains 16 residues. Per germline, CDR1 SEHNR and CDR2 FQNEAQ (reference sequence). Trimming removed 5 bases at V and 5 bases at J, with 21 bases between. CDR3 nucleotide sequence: TGTGCCAGCAGCCTGGCTGGGGGCGACCCGGGTGAGACCCAGTACTTC. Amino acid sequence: CASSLAGGDPGETQYF.

The CDR3 reads CASSFRTPRVYGYTF. CDR3 nucleotide sequence: TGTGCCAGCAGTTTCAGGACGCCCCGCGTCTATGGCTACACCTTC. This sequence joins TRBV28 and TRBJ1-2, with D unclear. The germline V gene encodes CDR1 MDHEN and CDR2 SYDVKM. The V end was cut by 3 bases, the J end by 4 bases, with 15 bases between. CDR3 length: 15 amino acids.

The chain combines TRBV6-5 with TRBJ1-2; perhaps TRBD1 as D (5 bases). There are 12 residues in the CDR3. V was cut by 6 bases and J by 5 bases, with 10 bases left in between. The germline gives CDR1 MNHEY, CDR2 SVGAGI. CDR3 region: CASSPWGYGYTF. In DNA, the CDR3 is TGTGCCAGCAGCCCCTGGGGGTATGGCTACACCTTC.

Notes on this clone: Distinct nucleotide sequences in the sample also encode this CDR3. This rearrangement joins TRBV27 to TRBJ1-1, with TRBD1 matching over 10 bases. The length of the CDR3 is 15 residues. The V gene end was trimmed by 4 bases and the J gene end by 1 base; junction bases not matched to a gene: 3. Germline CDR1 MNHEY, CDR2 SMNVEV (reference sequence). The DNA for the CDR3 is TGTGCCAGCAGTTCACGGACAGGGGGGAACACTGAAGCTTTCTTT. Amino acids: CASSSRTGGNTEAFF.

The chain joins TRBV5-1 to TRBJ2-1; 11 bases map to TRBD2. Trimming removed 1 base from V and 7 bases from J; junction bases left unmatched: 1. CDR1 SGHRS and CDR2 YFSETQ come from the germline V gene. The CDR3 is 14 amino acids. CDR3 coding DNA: TGCGCCAGCAGCTTGACTAGCGGGAGAAATGAGCAGTTCTTC. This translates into CASSLTSGRNEQFF.

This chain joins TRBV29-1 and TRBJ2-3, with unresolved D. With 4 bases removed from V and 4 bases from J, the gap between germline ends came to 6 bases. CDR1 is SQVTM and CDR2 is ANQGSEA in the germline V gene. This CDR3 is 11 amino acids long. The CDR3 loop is CSVVNPDTQYF. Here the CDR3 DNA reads TGCAGCGTTGTTAATCCAGATACGCAGTATTTT.

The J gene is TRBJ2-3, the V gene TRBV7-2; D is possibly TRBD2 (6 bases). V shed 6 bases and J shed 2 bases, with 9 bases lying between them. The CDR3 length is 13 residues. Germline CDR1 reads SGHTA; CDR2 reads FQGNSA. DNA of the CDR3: TGTGCCAGCAGTATAGCGGCCACAGATACGCAGTATTTT. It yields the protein CASSIAATDTQYF.

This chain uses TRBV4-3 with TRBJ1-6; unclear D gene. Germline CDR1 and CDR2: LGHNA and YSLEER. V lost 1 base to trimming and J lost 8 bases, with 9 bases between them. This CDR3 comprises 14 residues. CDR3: CASSQVLRDSPLHF. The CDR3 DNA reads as TGCGCCAGCAGCCAAGTTCTGCGGGATTCACCCCTCCACTTT.

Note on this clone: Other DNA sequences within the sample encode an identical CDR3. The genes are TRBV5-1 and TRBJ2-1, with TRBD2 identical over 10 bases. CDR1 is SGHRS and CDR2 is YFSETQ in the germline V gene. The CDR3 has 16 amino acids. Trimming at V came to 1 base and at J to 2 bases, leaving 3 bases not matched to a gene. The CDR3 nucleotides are TGCGCCAGCAGCTTGACCCTAGCGGGAGCCTACAATGAGCAGTTCTTC. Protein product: CASSLTLAGAYNEQFF.

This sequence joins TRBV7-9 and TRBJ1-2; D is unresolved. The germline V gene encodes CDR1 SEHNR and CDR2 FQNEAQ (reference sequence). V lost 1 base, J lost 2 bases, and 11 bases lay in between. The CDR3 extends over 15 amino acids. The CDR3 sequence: CASSLGRLENYGYTF. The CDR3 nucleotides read TGTGCCAGCAGCTTAGGCCGCTTGGAGAACTATGGCTACACCTTC. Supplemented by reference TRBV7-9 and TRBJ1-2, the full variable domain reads DTGVSQNPRHKITKRGQNVTFRCDPISEHNRLYWYRQTLGQGPEFLTYFQNEAQLEKSRLLSDRFSAERPKGSFSTLEIQRTEQGDSAMYLCASSLGRLENYGYTFGSGTRLTVV.

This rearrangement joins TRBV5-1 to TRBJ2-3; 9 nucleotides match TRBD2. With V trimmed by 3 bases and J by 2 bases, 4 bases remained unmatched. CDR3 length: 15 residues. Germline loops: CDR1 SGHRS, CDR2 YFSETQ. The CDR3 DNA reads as TGCGCCAGCAGCTCGACTAGCGGTTACACAGATACGCAGTATTTT. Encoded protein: CASSSTSGYTDTQYF. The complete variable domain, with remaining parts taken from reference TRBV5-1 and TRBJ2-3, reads KAGVTQTPRYLIKTRGQQVTLSCSPISGHRSVSWYQQTPGQGLQFLFEYFSETQRNKGNFPGRFSGRQFSNSRSEMNVSTLELGDSALYLCASSSTSGYTDTQYFGPGTRLTVL.

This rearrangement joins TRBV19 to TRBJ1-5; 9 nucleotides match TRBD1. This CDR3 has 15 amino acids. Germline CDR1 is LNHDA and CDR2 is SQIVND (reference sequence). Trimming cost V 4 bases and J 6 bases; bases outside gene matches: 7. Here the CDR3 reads CASSRRDREIQPQHF. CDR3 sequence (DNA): TGTGCCAGTAGTAGGCGGGACAGGGAAATTCAGCCCCAGCATTTT.

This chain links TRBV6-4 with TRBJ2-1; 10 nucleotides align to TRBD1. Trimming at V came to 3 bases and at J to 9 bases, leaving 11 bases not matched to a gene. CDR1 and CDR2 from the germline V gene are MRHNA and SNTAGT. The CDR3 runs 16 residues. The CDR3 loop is CASSDDRDRGFGEQFF. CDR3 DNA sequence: TGTGCCAGCAGTGATGATAGGGACAGGGGATTCGGTGAGCAGTTCTTC.

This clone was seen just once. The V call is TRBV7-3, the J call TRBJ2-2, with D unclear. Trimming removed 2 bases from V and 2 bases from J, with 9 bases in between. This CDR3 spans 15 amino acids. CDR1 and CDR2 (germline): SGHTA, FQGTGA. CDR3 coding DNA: TGTGCCAGCAGCTTAGACCCCCAAAACACCGGGGAGCTGTTTTTT. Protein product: CASSLDPQNTGELFF.

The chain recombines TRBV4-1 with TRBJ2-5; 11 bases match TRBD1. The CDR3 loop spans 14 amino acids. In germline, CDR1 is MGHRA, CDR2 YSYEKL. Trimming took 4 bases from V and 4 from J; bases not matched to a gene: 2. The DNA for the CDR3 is TGCGCCAGCAGCCTGGGGACAGGGGGAGAGACCCAGTACTTC. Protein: CASSLGTGGETQYF.